The 17 T cell receptor beta chains given below trace back to one sample, sequenced in a study of response to subunit inactivated influenza vaccine. TCRdb recomputed calls from the RT-PCR reads with MiXCR, one row per CDR3 protein. Among roughly 500,000 distinct CDR3 sequences, roughly 23% were seen once, and the ten largest hold approximately 2%. The sequencing here drew on CD4+ T cells sorted from PBMCs, taken 4 to 6 days after vaccination. The receptors here all came from a man aged 45 to 65 who received an inactivated influenza vaccine.

This chain connects TRBV27 to TRBJ2-2; TRBD2 aligns across 7 bases. The CDR3 length is 13 residues. Trimming took 7 bases from V and 4 from J; bases not matched to a gene: 3. Germline CDR1 MNHEY, CDR2 SMNVEV (reference sequence). The CDR3 region is CASKREGTGELFF. CDR3 in DNA: TGTGCCAGCAAGAGGGAGGGCACCGGGGAGCTGTTTTTT.

This chain uses TRBV2 with TRBJ1-1; no clear D. The CDR3 extends over 14 amino acids. Germline-derived CDR1 and CDR2 are SNHLY and FYNNEI. V was cut by 1 base and J by 8 bases, with 14 bases left in between. The CDR3 reads CASSEDPRYAEAFF. Written as DNA, the CDR3 is TGTGCCAGCAGTGAAGACCCGAGGTACGCCGAAGCTTTCTTT.

The J gene is TRBJ1-4, the V gene TRBV29-1; D unresolved. CDR3 size: 14 residues. V was pared by 4 bases and J by 0 bases, with 9 bases between. Germline assignment: CDR1 SQVTM and CDR2 ANQGSEA. CDR3 coding DNA: TGCAGCGTTGGGCCGGGAACAACTAATGAAAAACTGTTTTTT. This translates into CSVGPGTTNEKLFF. Complete variable domain (other parts from reference TRBV29-1 and TRBJ1-4): SAVISQKPSRDICQRGTSLTIQCQVDSQVTMMFWYRQQPGQSLTLIATANQGSEATYESGFVIDKFPISRPNLTFSTLTVSNMSPEDSSIYLCSVGPGTTNEKLFFGSGTQLSVL.

This clonotype was seen a few times. The chain combines TRBV18 with TRBJ2-1; 9 bases are shared with TRBD1. The CDR3 has 18 amino acids. Trimming took 3 bases from V and 1 from J; bases not matched to a gene: 10. Germline V gene lookup returns CDR1 KGHSH and CDR2 LQKENI. The CDR3 DNA follows: TGTGCCAGCTCACCGACATTTCCGGGACAGGGATCCTACAATGAGCAGTTCTTC. Its translation: CASSPTFPGQGSYNEQFF.

The chain joins TRBV18 to TRBJ1-6, with D perhaps matching TRBD1 (6 bases). Germline V gene data show CDR1 as KGHSH and CDR2 as LQKENI. V gave up 1 base and J gave up 4 bases, with 11 bases separating them. CDR3 size: 16 residues. The CDR3 nucleotides read TGTGCCAGCTCACCACAACAGGGACGATATAATTCACCCCTCCACTTT. It is translated as CASSPQQGRYNSPLHF.

This chain links TRBV6-2 or TRBV6-3 with TRBJ2-1; possible D gene TRBD1, 5 bases. CDR1 and CDR2 (germline): MNHEY, SVGEGT. Trimming left V 3 bases short and J 5 bases short, with 8 bases between. The CDR3 has 13 residues. In DNA form, the CDR3 reads TGTGCCAGCAGTTATCAGGGTAACAATGAGCAGTTCTTC. It yields the protein CASSYQGNNEQFF.

The chain employs TRBV11-2 and TRBJ2-6; perhaps TRBD2 as D (5 bases). V was clipped by 5 bases and J by 0 bases, with 8 bases between them. The CDR3 covers 15 residues. Germline V gene sequence: CDR1 SGHAT, CDR2 FQNNGV. For the CDR3, the DNA is TGTGCCAGCAGCAGCGGACTCTCTGGGGCCAACGTCCTGACTTTC. Protein: CASSSGLSGANVLTF.

The chain joins TRBV28 to TRBJ2-7; D unclear. CDR1 is MDHEN and CDR2 is SYDVKM in the germline V gene. There are 15 residues in the CDR3. Between the trimmed V and J ends, which lost 3 bases and 3 bases, there was a span of 15 bases. The CDR3 nucleotides are TGTGCCAGCAGTTTGAGCCCCCGGAGCGACTACGAGCAGTACTTC. Translating gives CASSLSPRSDYEQYF. Based on the CDR3 plus reference TRBV28 and TRBJ2-7, the full variable domain is DVKVTQSSRYLVKRTGEKVFLECVQDMDHENMFWYRQDPGLGLRLIYFSYDVKMKEKGDIPEGYSVSREKKERFSLILESASTNQTSMYLCASSLSPRSDYEQYFGPGTRLTVT.

The J gene is TRBJ2-3, the V gene TRBV10-2; TRBD2 aligns across 12 bases. CDR1 and CDR2 from the germline V gene are WSHSY and SAAADI. The CDR3 extends over 15 amino acids. With 5 bases clipped from V and 2 bases from J, the junction kept 2 bases outside the gene matches. CDR3 loop: CASSRLAGATDTQYF. The CDR3 DNA is TGCGCCAGCAGTCGACTAGCGGGGGCCACAGATACGCAGTATTTT.

The J gene is TRBJ2-4, the V gene TRBV5-6, with 7 bases matching TRBD2. This CDR3 has 15 residues. With V trimmed by 2 bases and J by 6 bases, 8 bases remained unmatched. Germline-derived CDR1 and CDR2 are SGHDT and YYEEEE. CDR3 sequence: CASSFGGDVSNIQYF. For the CDR3, the DNA is TGTGCCAGCAGCTTTGGGGGGGACGTTTCAAACATTCAGTACTTC.

V gene TRBV20-1 combines with J gene TRBJ1-5; 7 bases match TRBD1. This CDR3 contains 13 residues. V shed 2 bases, J shed 7 bases, and the junction held 5 bases outside the gene matches. From germline, CDR1 is DFQATT and CDR2 SNEGSKA (reference sequence). CDR3 protein: CSARSQGVQPQHF. CDR3 nucleotide sequence: TGCAGTGCTAGAAGTCAGGGGGTGCAGCCCCAGCATTTT.

This clonotype has only a few counts. The rearrangement uses TRBV7-2 and TRBJ2-7; 9 nucleotides align to TRBD2. Germline CDR1 and CDR2: SGHTA and FQGNSA. The CDR3 has 17 amino acids. The ends lost 5 bases at V and 0 bases at J; junction bases unmatched: 11. CDR3 bases: TGTGCCAGCAGCCAATATTTATCTAGCGGGGCCTCCTACGAGCAGTACTTC. This encodes CASSQYLSSGASYEQYF.

This clonotype was counted a few times. The rearrangement links TRBV7-9 to TRBJ2-5; 7 bases line up with TRBD1. Trimming cost V 5 bases and J 2 bases; bases outside gene matches: 8. The CDR3 extends over 15 amino acids. CDR1 and CDR2 (germline): SEHNR, FQNEAQ (reference sequence). The CDR3 sequence is CASSRLGTAQETQYF. The DNA of the CDR3 is TGTGCCAGCAGCCGTCTCGGGACAGCTCAAGAGACCCAGTACTTC. Full variable domain (missing parts from reference TRBV7-9 and TRBJ2-5): DTGVSQNPRHKITKRGQNVTFRCDPISEHNRLYWYRQTLGQGPEFLTYFQNEAQLEKSRLLSDRFSAERPKGSFSTLEIQRTEQGDSAMYLCASSRLGTAQETQYFGPGTRLLVL.

This clonotype was recorded a few times. The chain links TRBV12-3 or TRBV12-4 to TRBJ1-2; TRBD1 might be the D (6 bases). The CDR3 totals 14 residues. Trimming removed 7 bases at V and 7 bases at J, with 19 bases between. CDR3: CASTLTGGLLGYTF. The CDR3, as DNA: TGTGCCAGCACCCTGACAGGCGGACTTCTTGGCTACACCTTC.

The chain links TRBV20-1 to TRBJ1-5; no firm D call. V lost 5 bases to trimming and J lost 7 bases, with 12 bases between them. Germline CDR1 and CDR2: DFQATT and SNEGSKA (reference sequence). The CDR3 is 12 amino acids. The DNA for the CDR3 is TGCAGTGCTCACACTTCTAAGCAGCCCCAGCATTTT. The encoded protein is CSAHTSKQPQHF.

The table lists this clonotype with a few counts. The chain recombines TRBV20-1 with TRBJ2-3; possibly TRBD2 for D (6 bases). V was trimmed by 1 base and J by 10 bases, leaving 9 bases between them. Germline V gene lookup returns CDR1 DFQATT and CDR2 SNEGSKA (reference sequence). This CDR3 comprises 11 residues. CDR3 DNA: TGCAGTGCTAGAGGGGACTCGGCGCAGTATTTT. Its translation: CSARGDSAQYF.

This rearrangement joins TRBV3-1 to TRBJ2-2, with 11 positions matching TRBD2. J gave up 6 bases and V 1 base, and 13 bases lay outside the gene matches. The CDR3 sequence is 19 residues long. Germline CDR1 LGHDT, CDR2 YNNKEL (reference sequence). The CDR3 loop is CASSQVWPSGRRGAGELFF. As DNA, the CDR3 is TGTGCCAGCAGCCAAGTTTGGCCTAGCGGGAGGAGGGGTGCCGGGGAGCTGTTTTTT.